Given below is one TCR beta chain in context. Its specificity is unknown. This sample stems from a study of radiation and T cells in renal cell carcinoma. Turning to the study itself: Nephrectomy followed 15 Gy stereotactic body radiation by 4 weeks.

Deletions cut 9 bases from V and 1 base from J, with 12 bases between. This CDR3 is built from 13 residues. CDR1 and CDR2 (germline): SNHLY, FYNNEI. The time point: blood 2 weeks post-SBRT. The treatment here: 15 Gy SBRT to primary tumor, nephrectomy 4 weeks later. After SBRT, blood was collected at 2 and 4 weeks, plus baseline. Assay: immunoSEQ multiplex PCR; the TCRdb copy retains only in-frame clones and omits some. The repertoire consists of 95,000 to 150,000 clones, with about four fifths occurring once and the leading ten covering approximately 6.3%. Overall study results and limits: In blood, top tumor clones expanded by 2 weeks, shrinking by 4.

The V call is TRBV2, the J call TRBJ1-1; maybe TRBD1 (5 bases). This receptor was obtained from a man aged 45 to 65 with renal cell carcinoma. Sequencing was performed on blood, taken from a patient whose treatment included radiotherapy and nephrectomy. The CDR3: CARAVGGNTEAFF. CDR3 nucleotides: TGTGCCAGGGCGGTGGGGGGGAACACTGAAGCTTTCTTT.